This TCR beta chain stems from a study of response to subunit inactivated influenza vaccine. Study conclusions and caveats: Each seasonal influenza vaccination, the authors suggested, recruits few new T cells.

TCRdb analysed the RT-PCR reads with MiXCR anew, one entry per CDR3 protein. The sample carries hundreds of thousands of distinct CDR3 sequences, 12% recorded once. This clonotype showed up many times. Its antigen is not identified. This CDR3 region has 13 residues. The germline gives CDR1 LNHDA, CDR2 SQIVND (reference sequence). The V and J ends lost 2 bases and 6 bases respectively, with 9 bases between them. This chain links TRBV19 with TRBJ2-3; the D is unclear. Sequencing used non-naive T cells sorted from PBMCs, obtained roughly 15 days before vaccination. This TCR derives from a man aged 50-60 years who received an inactivated influenza vaccine. CDR3 sequence (DNA): TGTGCCAGTAGTATATCGCCCGGGGATACGCAGTATTTT. Translation: CASSISPGDTQYF.